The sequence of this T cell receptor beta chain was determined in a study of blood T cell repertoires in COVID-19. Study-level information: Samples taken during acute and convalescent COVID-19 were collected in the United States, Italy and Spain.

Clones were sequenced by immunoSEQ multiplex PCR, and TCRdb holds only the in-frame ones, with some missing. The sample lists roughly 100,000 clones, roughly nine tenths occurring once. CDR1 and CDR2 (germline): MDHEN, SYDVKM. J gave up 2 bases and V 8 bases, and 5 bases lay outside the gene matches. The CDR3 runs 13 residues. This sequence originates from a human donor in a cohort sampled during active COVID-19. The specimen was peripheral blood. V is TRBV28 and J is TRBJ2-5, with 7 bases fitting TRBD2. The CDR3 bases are TGTGCCAGCGTGTTGGGGGGGCAAGAGACCCAGTACTTC. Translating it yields CASVLGGQETQYF.